A single sample gave rise to the 13 T cell receptor beta chains below, sequenced in a study of vaccination effects on CD4 cells after COVID-19. Their antigens are not known. With the ViraFEST assay, the study expanded antigen-specific CD4+ T cells using viral peptide pools, then sequenced them. With 9 to 11 days of culture completed, CD4+ T cells were isolated. The person had a PCR-confirmed SARS-CoV-2 infection during March to December 2020. Measured with immunoSEQ multiplex PCR; TCRdb has only the in-frame clones, and not every one. The data hold 55,000 or so clones, with approximately 73% observed a single time. Sample: CD4+ T cells from PBMCs cultured with HIV peptides, taken before COVID-19 vaccination. Subset defined: HIV-1 Nef peptide pool negative control/reference culture. Source of these receptors: a human donor who had a prior SARS-CoV-2 infection.

The chain recombines TRBV29-1 with TRBJ1-2; D not resolved. Germline lookup yields CDR1 SQVTM and CDR2 ANQGSEA. V lost 5 bases to trimming and J lost 5 bases, with 12 bases between them. The CDR3 loop spans 12 amino acids. CDR3 region: CSVSGPPYGYTF. The CDR3 region has the DNA TGCAGCGTTAGCGGACCGCCTTATGGCTACACCTTC.

This chain connects TRBV25-1 to TRBJ1-4, with 7 bases lining up with TRBD1. The CDR3 consists of 17 residues. The V gene end was trimmed by 3 bases and the J gene end by 3 bases; junction bases not matched to a gene: 10. CDR1 and CDR2 from the germline V gene are MGHDK and SYGVNS. The CDR3 bases are TGTGCCAGCAGTGATCCCAAGGCGACAGGGCCTAATGAAAAACTGTTTTTT. It specifies CASSDPKATGPNEKLFF.

The V gene is TRBV30, the J gene TRBJ1-2; D not resolved. V lost 3 bases to trimming and J lost 6 bases, with 5 bases between them. The germline gives CDR1 GTSNPN, CDR2 SVGIG (reference sequence). The CDR3 is made up of 10 amino acids. CDR3 loop: CAWRGHGYTF. For the CDR3, the DNA is TGTGCCTGGAGGGGTCATGGCTACACCTTC.

This clone was found once. The chain is built from TRBV5-4 and TRBJ1-1; 9 positions match TRBD1. Germline CDR1 is SGHNT and CDR2 is YYREEE (reference sequence). This CDR3 is built from 13 residues. Trimming removed 3 bases from V and 4 bases from J; junction bases left unmatched: 1. CDR3 bases: TGTGCCAGCAGCTCGACAGGGGGCACTGAAGCTTTCTTT. Residues: CASSSTGGTEAFF.

The gene calls are TRBV25-1 and TRBJ2-1, with TRBD2 as a possible D gene (6 bases). The CDR3 length is 15 residues. CDR1 and CDR2 from the germline V gene are MGHDK and SYGVNS. Trimming stripped 4 bases from V and 8 bases from J, with 18 bases between. This CDR3 reads CASSVAGRGVDEQFF. The CDR3, as DNA: TGTGCCAGCAGTGTAGCCGGGAGAGGTGTCGATGAGCAGTTCTTC.

This rearrangement joins TRBV6-5 to TRBJ2-1, with TRBD2 matching over 7 bases. This CDR3 comprises 16 residues. CDR1 and CDR2 from the germline V gene are MNHEY and SVGAGI. Trimming cost V 4 bases and J 1 base; bases outside gene matches: 7. The CDR3 protein is CASSLWAGVSYNEQFF. The CDR3 DNA reads as TGTGCCAGCAGTTTGTGGGCGGGAGTTTCCTACAATGAGCAGTTCTTC.

The chain couples TRBV6-2 or TRBV6-3 to TRBJ1-5; D is unclear. CDR3 length: 13 amino acids. From germline, CDR1 is MNHEY and CDR2 SVGEGT. The V end was cut by 6 bases, the J end by 0 bases, with 6 bases between. The CDR3 sequence is CASSVYSNQPQHF. The DNA for the CDR3 is TGTGCCAGCAGCGTCTATAGCAATCAGCCCCAGCATTTT.

Points on this clone: This sample includes further DNA sequences coding for the same CDR3. The V call is TRBV6-5, the J call TRBJ1-2; perhaps TRBD1 as D (5 bases). The CDR3 extends over 13 amino acids. Trimming cost V 6 bases and J 1 base, with 9 bases left between them. The germline CDR1 and CDR2 sequences are MNHEY and SVGAGI. The CDR3 DNA reads as TGTGCCAGCAGACCGACAGTTAACTATGGCTACACCTTC. The encoded protein is CASRPTVNYGYTF.

The chain has TRBV5-8 and TRBJ2-7; D is undetermined. This CDR3 comprises 14 residues. The V and J ends lost 1 base and 0 bases respectively, with 8 bases between them. From germline, CDR1 is SGHTS and CDR2 YDEGEE. Here the CDR3 DNA reads TGTGCCAGCAGCTTGTATATGAGCTCCTACGAGCAGTACTTC. Translating it yields CASSLYMSSYEQYF. Combining the CDR3 with reference TRBV5-8 and TRBJ2-7 gives the whole variable domain EAGVTQSPTHLIKTRGQQATLRCSPISGHTSVYWYQQALGLGLQFLLWYDEGEERNRGNFPPRFSGRQFPNYSSELNVNALELEDSALYLCASSLYMSSYEQYFGPGTRLTVT.

The chain has TRBV5-1 and TRBJ1-1; D call uncertain. V was trimmed by 4 bases and J by 2 bases, leaving 12 bases between them. The CDR3 extends over 14 amino acids. Germline V gene lookup returns CDR1 SGHRS and CDR2 YFSETQ. CDR3 region: CASSQRLTNTEAFF. CDR3 nucleotides: TGCGCCAGCAGCCAGAGACTGACTAACACTGAAGCTTTCTTT.

V and J are TRBV3-1 (or the pseudogene TRBV3-2) and TRBJ1-1; TRBD1 might be the D (6 bases). V was shortened by 0 bases and J by 10 bases, with 12 bases between the two germline ends. Germline V gene data show CDR1 as LGHDT and CDR2 as YNNKEL (reference sequence). The CDR3 runs to 13 residues. The CDR3 DNA reads TGTGCCAGCAGCCAAGATCGGGGGGGCGGAGCTTTCTTT. It codes for CASSQDRGGGAFF.

The chain recombines TRBV7-9 with TRBJ2-3; the D is unclear. The CDR3 totals 14 residues. V gave up 5 bases and J gave up 9 bases, with 18 bases separating them. Germline V CDR1 and CDR2: SEHNR, FQNEAQ (reference sequence). Here the CDR3 reads CASSLTQSIETQYF. The CDR3 DNA is TGTGCCAGCAGCCTAACACAGTCCATTGAAACGCAGTATTTT.

The gene calls are TRBV5-1 and TRBJ2-3; 9 bases map to TRBD1. Germline CDR1 SGHRS, CDR2 YFSETQ. V lost 2 bases, J lost 5 bases, and 9 bases stayed unmatched. The CDR3 is 16 residues long. Here the CDR3 reads CASSLEPGQGQDTQYF. DNA for the CDR3: TGCGCCAGCAGCTTAGAACCGGGACAGGGACAAGATACGCAGTATTTT.